A selection of T cell receptor beta chains follows, all from one sample in a study of cytomegalovirus exposure and HLA in healthy donors. Produced via immunoSEQ multiplex PCR; TCRdb's table is partial and in-frame only. The sample has roughly 250,000 clones; under 90% are singletons. Source material: PBMCs. The receptors derive from a girl aged 2-10 years in good health and CMV-seronegative. The CDR3 runs from the conserved cysteine through the conserved F or W.

J gene: TRBJ2-3
V gene: TRBV27
CDR3 protein: CASSFAGRRADTQYF

J gene: TRBJ1-2
V gene: TRBV6-5
CDR3 protein: CASSPGPTGYTF

J gene: TRBJ2-1
V gene: TRBV2
CDR3 protein: CASATGTGAYNEQFF

J gene: TRBJ1-5
V gene: TRBV6-1
CDR3 protein: CASSTLGFQPQHF

J gene: TRBJ2-2
V gene: TRBV7-9
CDR3 protein: CASSQREETGELFF

J gene: TRBJ2-7
V gene: TRBV6-5
CDR3 protein: CASSYSILAAYEQYF

J gene: TRBJ2-1
V gene: TRBV6-5
CDR3 protein: CASSYSASGRNEQFF

J gene: TRBJ2-3
V gene: TRBV6-6
CDR3 protein: CASSYYIRRATDTQYF

J gene: TRBJ1-1
V gene: TRBV2
CDR3 protein: CASRGDRGGTEAFF

J gene: TRBJ2-3
V gene: TRBV28
CDR3 protein: CASSSYGRGPTDTQYF

J gene: TRBJ1-2
V gene: TRBV19
CDR3 protein: CASSTSAGVGYTF

J gene: TRBJ2-1
V gene: TRBV7-8
CDR3 protein: CASSWKGRREGYNEQFF

J gene: TRBJ1-1
V gene: TRBV7-9
CDR3 protein: CASTQQGTTEAFF

J gene: TRBJ1-5
V gene: TRBV6-5
CDR3 protein: CASSYSGFGNQPQHF

J gene: TRBJ2-7
V gene: TRBV15
CDR3 protein: CATSRDHGQGNEQYF

J gene: TRBJ2-4
V gene: TRBV4-1
CDR3 protein: CASSPTGRGPKNIQYF

J gene: TRBJ2-6
V gene: TRBV28
CDR3 protein: CASNEPGSGANVLTF

J gene: TRBJ1-2
V gene: TRBV28
CDR3 protein: CASSSTGSGYGYTF

J gene: TRBJ2-7
V gene: TRBV6-1
CDR3 protein: CASSEWDRGRSYEQYF

J gene: TRBJ2-3
V gene: TRBV7-8
CDR3 protein: CASSLAGGTTDTQYF

J gene: TRBJ2-7
V gene: TRBV7-2
CDR3 protein: CASSLPPIKREQYF

J gene: TRBJ2-1
V gene: TRBV5-4
CDR3 protein: CASSLDLAGGREQFF

J gene: TRBJ1-5
V gene: TRBV28
CDR3 protein: CASSPFGGRRPQHF

J gene: TRBJ2-1
V gene: TRBV27
CDR3 protein: CASSLPPRGTGTTYNEQFF

J gene: TRBJ2-1
V gene: TRBV19
CDR3 protein: CASSLGQYNEQFF

J gene: TRBJ1-2
V gene: TRBV7-4
CDR3 protein: CASSDSYPDYGYTF

J gene: TRBJ1-1
V gene: TRBV2
CDR3 protein: CASRARGGSTEAFF

J gene: TRBJ2-1
V gene: TRBV9
CDR3 protein: CASSWRGGRPNSYNEQFF

J gene: TRBJ1-1
V gene: TRBV5-1
CDR3 protein: CASSSTAGGTEAFF

J gene: TRBJ2-1
V gene: TRBV27
CDR3 protein: CASSFRGLLRNEQFF

J gene: TRBJ2-7
V gene: TRBV7-6
CDR3 protein: CASSLGDWTSGGPSPYEQYF

J gene: TRBJ1-1
V gene: TRBV7-2
CDR3 protein: CASSILREAFF

J gene: TRBJ1-4
V gene: TRBV2
CDR3 protein: CASTPSFGPTNEKLFF